The entry below describes one T cell receptor beta chain. This CDR3 contains 15 residues. How the authors handled the data: By means of reference gene primer amplification, nucleated cell counts were estimated. Measured with immunoSEQ multiplex PCR; TCRdb has only the in-frame clones, and not every one. The V and J calls and clone size come from that table; D and trimming were worked out from the DNA. The sample yields roughly 92,000 clones, about nine tenths seen once. The data derive from a study of blood T cell repertoires in COVID-19. Across the study: Acute and convalescent COVID-19 specimens originated in the United States, Italy and Spain. T cells, B-cell-depleted T cells, or PBMCs supplied cDNA or gDNA.

The chain links TRBV21-1 to TRBJ2-3; no DNA check was done on the table's D call, TRBD2. TRBV21-1 is flagged as a pseudogene. The source material was peripheral blood. The TCR originated in a man aged 50 to 59 with acute or convalescent COVID-19. The CDR3 loop reads CASSTLGCSTDTQYF. The CDR3 DNA sequence: TGTGCCAGCAGCACCCTCGGGTGTAGCACAGATACGCAGTATTTT.